These 24 T cell receptor beta chains share one sample of origin, sequenced in a study of blood T cell repertoires in COVID-19. The method was immunoSEQ multiplex PCR; TCRdb's version includes in-frame clones alone and lacks a portion of them. The table shows roughly 520,000 clones, with around nine tenths occurring only once. The sequencing input was PBMCs or T cells enriched from blood (not recorded which). These TCRs come from a woman between 35 and 50 years old who had recovered from COVID-19.

The chain links TRBV6-5 to TRBJ1-4, with a tentative D call TRBD1 (5 bases). The ends were cut back, 0 bases at V and 8 bases at J, with 13 bases in the middle. Germline V gene data show CDR1 as MNHEY and CDR2 as SVGAGI. The CDR3 is 15 residues long. CDR3 loop: CASSYSTGVAEKLFF. The CDR3 DNA follows: TGTGCCAGCAGTTACTCGACGGGGGTTGCGGAAAAACTGTTTTTT.

The V call is TRBV12-5, the J call TRBJ2-7; D is uncertain. The V and J ends lost 5 bases and 5 bases respectively, with 16 bases between them. Germline V lookup: CDR1 LGHNT, CDR2 FRNRAP. This CDR3 contains 14 residues. This CDR3 is CASGKSGWLDEQYF. CDR3 bases: TGTGCTAGTGGTAAGTCCGGGTGGCTCGACGAGCAGTACTTC.

This clone came up a few times. The rearrangement joins TRBV11-3 to TRBJ2-1, with D maybe TRBD1 (6 bases). The germline V and J ends were trimmed by 5 bases and 6 bases, with 14 bases remaining between them. This CDR3 spans 14 amino acids. CDR1 is SGHNT, CDR2 YENEEA, per germline. CDR3 sequence reads: CASSPGQSANEQFF. CDR3 nucleotide sequence: TGTGCCAGCAGCCCAGGACAGAGCGCCAATGAGCAGTTCTTC.

V and J are TRBV5-4 and TRBJ2-1; 8 nucleotides agree with TRBD2. With V trimmed by 2 bases and J by 8 bases, 15 bases remained unmatched. Germline-derived CDR1 and CDR2 are SGHNT and YYREEE (reference sequence). The CDR3 has 17 residues. The CDR3: CASSLHSGRALAHEQFF. The CDR3 DNA follows: TGTGCCAGCAGCTTACACTCCGGGAGGGCCTTAGCCCATGAGCAGTTCTTC.

The chain couples TRBV19 to TRBJ2-1; 8 bases map to TRBD1. J was trimmed by 2 bases and V by 6 bases; bases with no gene match: 9. The CDR3 has 16 amino acids. Germline values: CDR1 LNHDA, CDR2 SQIVND (reference sequence). Here the CDR3 reads CASSLSDRVTYNEQFF. CDR3 nucleotides: TGTGCCAGTAGCCTCTCGGACAGGGTAACCTACAATGAGCAGTTCTTC.

The genes are TRBV18 and TRBJ2-5, with TRBD2 as a possible D gene (6 bases). Germline lookup yields CDR1 KGHSH and CDR2 LQKENI. The CDR3 length is 15 residues. V was cut by 3 bases and J by 4 bases, with 15 bases left in between. CDR3 loop: CASSPARGAGETQYF. CDR3 DNA sequence: TGTGCCAGCTCACCGGCCCGCGGGGCAGGAGAGACCCAGTACTTC.

V and J are TRBV7-9 and TRBJ2-3; 10 bases are shared with TRBD1. V dropped 5 bases and J dropped 3; count of bases not matched to a gene: 11. Germline V gene lookup returns CDR1 SEHNR and CDR2 FQNEAQ (reference sequence). CDR3 length: 17 amino acids. Here the CDR3 reads CASSTRQGAKRTDTQYF. The CDR3 DNA sequence: TGTGCCAGCAGCACGAGACAGGGGGCTAAGAGGACAGATACGCAGTATTTT.

This clone turned up a few times. V and J are TRBV29-1 and TRBJ1-3, with a possible D match to TRBD1 (6 bases). The germline V gene has CDR1 SQVTM and CDR2 ANQGSEA. CDR3 length: 12 amino acids. V was trimmed by 4 bases and J by 11 bases, leaving 15 bases between them. The CDR3 sequence: CSVAEQGTAIYF. The CDR3 region has the DNA TGCAGCGTTGCTGAACAGGGAACGGCCATATATTTT.

On this clone itself: One junction end disagrees with the germline gene, perhaps due to a read error. The chain couples TRBV29-1 to TRBJ1-1, with D unresolved. Germline V gene lookup returns CDR1 SQVTM and CDR2 ANQGSEA. The CDR3 covers 13 residues. The chain's CDR3 is CSVEDRGNPEAFF. The CDR3 bases are TGCAGCGTTGAAGATCGAGGGAACCCTGAAGCTTTCTTT.

The chain combines TRBV4-1 with TRBJ1-2; 10 bases line up with TRBD1. This CDR3 comprises 16 residues. The germline V gene has CDR1 MGHRA and CDR2 YSYEKL. J was trimmed by 4 bases and V by 4 bases; bases with no gene match: 9. The CDR3: CASSPSAGQGGYGYTF. The CDR3 DNA follows: TGCGCCAGCAGCCCCTCCGCCGGACAGGGGGGCTATGGCTACACCTTC.

The rearrangement uses TRBV5-5 and TRBJ2-7; tentative D call: TRBD1 (6 bases). V was shortened by 4 bases and J by 0 bases, with 17 bases between the two germline ends. The CDR3 contains 16 residues. Looked up from germline, CDR1 is SGHKS and CDR2 is YYEKEE (reference sequence). CDR3 in amino acids: CASSNGQSAYSYEQYF. CDR3 sequence (DNA): TGTGCCAGCAGCAACGGACAGAGCGCCTACTCCTACGAGCAGTACTTC.

The V and J genes are TRBV27 and TRBJ2-5; 16 bases align to TRBD2. V was clipped by 5 bases and J by 9 bases; unmatched bases: 3. The CDR3 extends over 14 amino acids. Germline CDR1 is MNHEY and CDR2 is SMNVEV (reference sequence). In nucleotides, the CDR3 is TGTGCCAGCAGTCCCGGGACTAGCGGGAGGGCCCAGTACTTC. As protein: CASSPGTSGRAQYF.

The chain uses TRBV11-2 and TRBJ2-7, with 7 positions matching TRBD2. Germline CDR1 and CDR2: SGHAT and FQNNGV. V lost 1 base and J lost 4; bases outside the gene matches: 7. This CDR3 region has 15 residues. The CDR3: CASSLGGGRTYEQYF. CDR3 sequence (DNA): TGTGCCAGCAGCTTAGGGGGCGGGAGAACGTACGAGCAGTACTTC.

Details on this clone: The identical CDR3 is also encoded by other nucleotide sequences in the sample. V and J are TRBV6-5 and TRBJ1-2; weak D call: TRBD1 (5 bases). This CDR3 is 12 amino acids long. Germline values: CDR1 MNHEY, CDR2 SVGAGI. V lost 5 bases, J lost 4 bases, and 8 bases lay in between. CDR3 sequence reads: CASSPDSYGYTF. Here the CDR3 DNA reads TGTGCCAGCAGTCCCGACAGCTATGGCTACACCTTC.

This clone was seen just once. The chain recombines TRBV4-3 with TRBJ2-7, with TRBD2 matching over 7 bases. This CDR3 has 16 amino acids. CDR1 is LGHNA, CDR2 YSLEER, per germline. Trimming removed 0 bases from V and 3 bases from J; junction bases left unmatched: 8. The CDR3 DNA is TGCGCCAGCAGCCAAGATCTCTTAGCTAGCGGCTACGAGCAGTACTTC. This translates into CASSQDLLASGYEQYF.

The V and J genes are TRBV19 and TRBJ2-3; tentative D call: TRBD1 (5 bases). The germline V gene encodes CDR1 LNHDA and CDR2 SQIVND (reference sequence). Trimming shortened V by 3 bases and J by 4 bases, and 14 bases separated the two germline ends. The CDR3 sequence is 15 residues long. The CDR3 is CASSIGGAISDTQYF. CDR3 DNA: TGTGCCAGTAGTATTGGTGGGGCGATCTCAGATACGCAGTATTTT.

The rearrangement links TRBV29-1 to TRBJ2-2; 7 bases agree with TRBD2. With 4 bases clipped from V and 1 base from J, the junction kept 3 bases outside the gene matches. This CDR3 contains 14 residues. Per germline, CDR1 SQVTM and CDR2 ANQGSEA. The CDR3 here is CSVGRGENTGELFF. The CDR3, as DNA: TGCAGCGTTGGTCGGGGGGAGAACACCGGGGAGCTGTTTTTT.

The chain has TRBV2 and TRBJ1-6; 8 bases are shared with TRBD1. The CDR3 sequence is 16 residues long. CDR1 SNHLY and CDR2 FYNNEI come from the germline V gene. Trimming at V came to 6 bases and at J to 7 bases, leaving 11 bases not matched to a gene. The CDR3 region has the DNA TGTGCCAGCAGGCCCGTCGCGCACAGGGGGAATTCACCCCTCCACTTT. Translated, it gives CASRPVAHRGNSPLHF.

The J gene is TRBJ2-4, the V gene TRBV11-3; 10 nucleotides agree with TRBD1. There are 14 residues in the CDR3. Germline V CDR1 and CDR2: SGHNT, YENEEA. Trimming removed 3 bases from V and 11 bases from J; junction bases left unmatched: 7. As DNA, the CDR3 is TGTGCCAGCAGCTTTGGGGACAGGGGTGGGTTTCAGTACTTC. Residues: CASSFGDRGGFQYF.

DNA for the CDR3: TGTGCCAGCAGCAAACAGGGGGCAGGAGATCAGCCCCAGCATTTT. This codes for CASSKQGAGDQPQHF. The chain joins TRBV27 to TRBJ1-5; 9 bases align to TRBD1. Germline CDR1 and CDR2: MNHEY and SMNVEV (reference sequence). This CDR3 is built from 15 residues. V was clipped by 6 bases and J by 5 bases; unmatched bases: 8.

The V call is TRBV7-9, the J call TRBJ1-1; 11 nucleotides align to TRBD1. Germline CDR1 SEHNR, CDR2 FQNEAQ (reference sequence). The V gene end was trimmed by 5 bases and the J gene end by 3 bases; junction bases not matched to a gene: 8. The CDR3 has 16 amino acids. CDR3 amino acids: CASSLPRDRGDTEAFF. The CDR3 nucleotides read TGTGCCAGCAGCCTCCCTAGGGACAGGGGGGACACTGAAGCTTTCTTT.

CDR3 DNA: TGTGCCAGCAGCCCCAGAAGGGACATCTCCTACGAGCAGTACTTC. Translated: CASSPRRDISYEQYF. The V gene is TRBV9, the J gene TRBJ2-7; possibly TRBD1 for D (6 bases). Between the trimmed V and J ends, which lost 4 bases and 0 bases, there was a span of 14 bases. The germline gives CDR1 SGDLS, CDR2 YYNGEE. The CDR3 is 15 residues long.

The CDR3: CASRRDRNTGELFF. The DNA of the CDR3 is TGTGCCAGCAGACGGGACAGGAACACCGGGGAGCTGTTTTTT. The chain joins TRBV14 to TRBJ2-2, with TRBD1 matching over 7 bases. This CDR3 contains 14 residues. Germline CDR1 reads SGHDN; CDR2 reads FVKESK. J lost 1 base, V lost 6 bases, and 2 bases had no gene match.

The CDR3 bases are TGTGCCAGCAGCTTAACCTCCCACGCGGGGGGTATGGGTGGCTACACCTTC. Translated, it gives CASSLTSHAGGMGGYTF. The chain employs TRBV7-6 and TRBJ1-2; D may be TRBD1 (5 bases). The CDR3 covers 17 residues. Trimming removed 2 bases from V and 7 bases from J, with 23 bases in between. Germline-derived CDR1 and CDR2 are SGHVS and FNYEAQ.